One TCR beta chain is described in this entry. The sample carries other DNA sequences with the same CDR3. The source of the sample is a study of shared clonotypes between healthy human individuals. Per the study methods: Junction-only sequences without quality scores were provided by ImmunoSEQ, so filtering was different. The method was immunoSEQ multiplex PCR; TCRdb's version includes in-frame clones alone and lacks a portion of them. V and J calls and clone size are given by that table; D and trimming were obtained from the DNA. The sample includes 2 million to 2.5 million clones, roughly 95% seen only once; the top ten take more than 0.1%. The V end lost 3 bases, the J end lost 3 bases, and 8 bases lay between the germline ends. Germline V lookup: CDR1 KGHSH, CDR2 LQKENI. The CDR3 loop spans 14 amino acids.

The receptor was isolated from a man aged 18 to 30 in good health. Sequencing was carried out using naive CD4+ T cells sorted from blood. Subset noted: CD45RA+ positively selected. J is TRBJ1-4 and V is TRBV18, with unresolved D. The CDR3 region is CASSPGVPNEKLFF. In nucleotides, the CDR3 is TGTGCCAGCTCACCCGGAGTTCCTAATGAAAAACTGTTTTTT.